This TCR beta chain came from a study of blood T cell repertoires in COVID-19. Study as a whole: Nucleic acid was either cDNA or gDNA, and it came from T cells, B-cell-depleted T cells, or PBMCs.

How the authors handled the data: How many nucleated cells were present was estimated from reference gene primer amplification. Sequenced by immunoSEQ multiplex PCR; TCRdb stores in-frame clones only, minus some. V and J calls and clone size are copied from that table; D and trimming were computed from the DNA. The repertoire holds 250,000 to 300,000 clones, with roughly 91% as singletons. V lost 4 bases, J lost 4 bases, and 12 bases stayed unmatched. CDR3 length equals 16 residues. Per the germline V gene, CDR1 is MNHEY and CDR2 is SVGAGI. Self-reported history from a screening survey and questionnaire set each donor's cohort. The recovered donors of Cohort 3 showed two negative PCRs, clearance, or symptom resolution.

This sequence was found in a woman in her sixties who had recovered from COVID-19. The chain has TRBV6-5 and TRBJ1-2, with 7 positions matching TRBD1. The material sequenced was PBMCs or T cells enriched from blood (not recorded which). This CDR3 is CASSSTGAGRIYGYTF. Here the CDR3 DNA reads TGTGCCAGCAGTTCCACAGGGGCCGGCCGGATCTATGGCTACACCTTC.